The rows below give T cell receptor beta chains drawn from one sample of a study of spatial heterogeneity in lung cancer. Using its own MiXCR run on the 5' RACE reads, TCRdb lists one record per CDR3 protein. The sample gives 10,000 to 15,000 distinct CDR3 sequences, 3.8% of which show up once; 40% to 45% is in the top ten. The material was PBMCs, obtained at surgery. These TCRs come from a male donor with early-stage non-small cell lung cancer. The CDR3 runs from the conserved cysteine through the conserved F or W. D genes are given only for firm matches. Clone size, where shown, is once, few, many, or a class for clones that have expanded.

clone size	D gene	V gene	J gene	CDR3 DNA	CDR3 protein
.	.	TRBV30	TRBJ2-3	TGTGCCTGGAGTGTACGAGCGGTCGATACGCAGTATTTT	CAWSVRAVDTQYF
medium-sized	.	TRBV29-1	TRBJ2-7	TGCAGCGGTCTCGGGGCAACTCGCGAGCAGTACTTC	CSGLGATREQYF
many	TRBD1	TRBV7-9	TRBJ1-5	TGTGCCAGCAGCTTAGGGGGGACAGTGAATCAGCCCCAGCATTTT	CASSLGGTVNQPQHF
.	.	TRBV9	TRBJ2-3	TGTGCCAGCAGCGTAGATACGTGGGGGGAGTGGGGCACAGATACGCAGTATTTT	CASSVDTWGEWGTDTQYF
many	TRBD1	TRBV27	TRBJ1-5	TGTGCCAGCAGTTTAAGACAGGGGGGAGGGCCCCAGCATTTT	CASSLRQGGGPQHF
medium-sized	.	TRBV20-1	TRBJ1-5	TGCAGTGCTAGATTACGGGGGCTCGGAAGCAATCAGCCCCAGCATTTT	CSARLRGLGSNQPQHF
many	.	TRBV7-4	TRBJ2-7	TGTGCCAGCAGCCCCGGCGAGGAGTACGAGCAGTACTTC	CASSPGEEYEQYF
many	.	TRBV11-2	TRBJ2-5	TGTGCCAGCAGCTCCTGGCAGACCCAGTACTTC	CASSSWQTQYF
medium-sized	.	TRBV29-1	TRBJ1-1	TGCAGCGTTGTCCAGAGGGCTGAAGCTTTCTTT	CSVVQRAEAFF
medium-sized	.	TRBV5-1	TRBJ2-3	TGCGCCAGCAGCTTGTCTGAGACAGATACGCAGTATTTT	CASSLSETDTQYF
few	TRBD2	TRBV7-2	TRBJ2-5	TGTGCCAGCAGCTCTTCTAGCGGGATGGGGCAAGAGACCCAGTACTTC	CASSSSSGMGQETQYF
many	.	TRBV2	TRBJ2-1	TGTGCCAGCAGGGACTACAATGAGCAGTTCTTC	CASRDYNEQFF
many	TRBD2	TRBV12-3/TRBV12-4	TRBJ2-5	TGTGCCAGCAGTTTTTCAGCGGGAGGGAAAGAGACCCAGTACTTC	CASSFSAGGKETQYF
.	.	TRBV19	TRBJ2-7	TGTGCCAGTAGGTCGGAGGGGGATCCCTACGAGCAGTACTTC	CASRSEGDPYEQYF
many	TRBD1	TRBV28	TRBJ1-1	TGTGCCAGCAGTCCCCCCGGACAGGGCAGGTACACTGAAGCTTTCTTT	CASSPPGQGRYTEAFF
many	TRBD1	TRBV6-2/TRBV6-3	TRBJ2-7	TGTGCCAGCAGTTACTCCCTCGGACAGGCAGACTCCTACGAGCAGTACTTC	CASSYSLGQADSYEQYF
.	TRBD1	TRBV18	TRBJ2-7	TGTGCCAGCTCCCCGCTTGGGACAGGGGAACGCGAGCAGTACTTC	CASSPLGTGEREQYF
many	.	TRBV10-3	TRBJ2-5	TGTGCCATCAGCCAGACAGAGCAAGAGACCCAGTACTTC	CAISQTEQETQYF
many	.	TRBV18	TRBJ1-1	TGTGCCAGCTCACCACCGAGTGTGGGGTACCGAGGATTCACTGAAGCTTTCTTT	CASSPPSVGYRGFTEAFF
many	.	TRBV28	TRBJ2-2	TGTGCCAGCAGTACGATAAACCCGGGACAGAACACCGGGGAGCTGTTTTTT	CASSTINPGQNTGELFF
few	TRBD2	TRBV3-1	TRBJ2-4	TGTGCCAGCAGCCCCGGACTAGCGGGAGTTGGCATTCAGTACTTC	CASSPGLAGVGIQYF
many	.	TRBV19	TRBJ2-2	TGTGCCAGTAGTCCTGGCAGGGTCGGTAACACCGGGGAGCTGTTTTTT	CASSPGRVGNTGELFF
many	.	TRBV4-3	TRBJ2-3	TGCGCCAGCAGCCCCAACGAAGGGGATACGCAGTATTTT	CASSPNEGDTQYF
many	.	TRBV6-2/TRBV6-3	TRBJ1-5	TGTGCCAGCAGTTACCAGGGGCTTTGGCCCCAGCATTTT	CASSYQGLWPQHF
many	TRBD2	TRBV9	TRBJ2-1	TGTGCCAGCAGCCCCCACTCTTCCGGGACTAGCGGGAGTGGGGAGCAGTTCTTC	CASSPHSSGTSGSGEQFF
many	TRBD2	TRBV9	TRBJ2-1	TGTGCCAGCACCCCGGGACTAGCGGTAGGGGCCAATGAGCAGTTCTTC	CASTPGLAVGANEQFF
.	TRBD2	TRBV18	TRBJ2-5	TGTGCCAGCTCACCGGGACTAGTTCAAGAGACCCAGTACTTC	CASSPGLVQETQYF
many	TRBD1	TRBV7-9	TRBJ2-1	TGTGCCAGCAGCTTAAGGGGGCTCAGTAGGGGCGATGAGCAGTTCTTC	CASSLRGLSRGDEQFF
few	TRBD1	TRBV3-1	TRBJ2-7	TGTGCCAGCAGCCAAACACAGGGGGCGCGGAACGAGCAGTACTTC	CASSQTQGARNEQYF
many	TRBD1	TRBV20-1	TRBJ1-2	TGCAGTGCAACTACAGGGGCCAACTATGGCTACACCTTC	CSATTGANYGYTF
few	TRBD1	TRBV9	TRBJ1-1	TGTGCCAGCAGCCCCGGACAGGGGCTATACACTGAAGCTTTCTTT	CASSPGQGLYTEAFF
many	.	TRBV6-5	TRBJ1-6	TGTGCCAGCAGTTACGGGGCAGAAGTTGTTTCACCCCTCCACTTT	CASSYGAEVVSPLHF
many	TRBD2	TRBV20-1	TRBJ2-4	TGCAGTGCTAGAGATGCTAGCGGGAGAGACATTCAGTACTTC	CSARDASGRDIQYF
many	.	TRBV2	TRBJ1-2	TGTGCCAGCAGTTCCCTAGGCAGGAACGGCTACACCTTC	CASSSLGRNGYTF